This T cell receptor beta chain was retrieved from a study of blood T cell repertoires in COVID-19. For the study at large: The analysed material was cDNA or gDNA that came from T cells, B-cell-depleted T cells, or PBMCs.

Per the original data handling: Reference gene primers were amplified, and this amplification served to estimate nucleated cell counts. Measured with immunoSEQ multiplex PCR; TCRdb has only the in-frame clones, and not every one. The V and J calls and the clone size are those of that table, but D and trimming were determined from the DNA. The sample holds approximately 98,000 clones, about four fifths seen once. Germline V gene sequence: CDR1 SGHVS, CDR2 FQNEAQ. CDR3 length: 12 amino acids. The V gene lost 5 bases and the J gene lost 5 bases, with 7 bases spanning the gap. The sequence derives from a woman aged 70-85 years with acute or convalescent COVID-19. This chain links TRBV7-8 with TRBJ1-3; no definite D call. Material: peripheral blood. CDR3 sequence (DNA): TGTGCCAGCAGCCCCGACAGAAACACCATATATTTT. Residues: CASSPDRNTIYF.